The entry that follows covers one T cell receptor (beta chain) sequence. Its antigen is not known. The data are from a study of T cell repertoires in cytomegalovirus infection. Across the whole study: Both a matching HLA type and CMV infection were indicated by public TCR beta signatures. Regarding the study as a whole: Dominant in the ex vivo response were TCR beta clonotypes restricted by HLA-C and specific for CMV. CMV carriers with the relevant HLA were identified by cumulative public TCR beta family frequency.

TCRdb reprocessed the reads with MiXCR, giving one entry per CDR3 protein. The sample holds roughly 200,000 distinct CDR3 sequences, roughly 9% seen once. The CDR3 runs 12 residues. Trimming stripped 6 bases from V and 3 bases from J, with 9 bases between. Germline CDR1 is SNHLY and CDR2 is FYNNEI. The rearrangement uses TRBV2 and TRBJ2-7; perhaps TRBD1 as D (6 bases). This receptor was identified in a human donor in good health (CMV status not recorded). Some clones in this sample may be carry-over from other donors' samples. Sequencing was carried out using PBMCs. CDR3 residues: CASRSRGYEQYF. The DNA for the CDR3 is TGTGCCAGCAGGAGCAGGGGCTACGAGCAGTACTTC.